This entry lists 25 T cell receptor beta chains sequenced from one sample in a study of blood T cell repertoires in COVID-19. The table came from immunoSEQ multiplex PCR; TCRdb's copy has only in-frame clones and leaves some out. The sample holds roughly 280,000 clones, just under 90% seen once. Sequenced sample: PBMCs or T cells enriched from blood (not recorded which). The receptors shown here come from a woman between 25 and 40 years old with acute COVID-19.

V and J are TRBV5-1 and TRBJ1-2; 9 bases match TRBD1. Germline V CDR1 and CDR2: SGHRS, YFSETQ. This CDR3 has 16 amino acids. V shed 6 bases, J shed 6 bases, and the junction held 15 bases outside the gene matches. The CDR3 protein is CASIVGPGQGFHGYTF. The CDR3 DNA is TGCGCCAGCATCGTAGGACCGGGACAGGGATTCCATGGCTACACCTTC.

This clone has a single count. This sequence joins TRBV11-2 and TRBJ1-2; the match to TRBD1 covers 7 bases. Germline V CDR1 and CDR2: SGHAT, FQNNGV. This CDR3 is built from 14 residues. V shed 7 bases, J shed 3 bases, and the junction held 8 bases outside the gene matches. The CDR3 spells CASTRTGIDYGYTF. The CDR3 DNA reads TGTGCCAGCACCCGGACAGGTATTGACTATGGCTACACCTTC. Full variable domain (remainder filled in from reference TRBV11-2 and TRBJ1-2): EAGVAQSPRYKIIEKRQSVAFWCNPISGHATLYWYQQILGQGPKLLIQFQNNGVVDDSQLPKDRFSAERLKGVDSTLKIQPAKLEDSAVYLCASTRTGIDYGYTFGSGTRLTVV.

This chain links TRBV5-6 with TRBJ2-1; TRBD1 matches 9 bases. Germline CDR1 SGHDT, CDR2 YYEEEE. Trimming took 4 bases from V and 6 from J; bases not matched to a gene: 8. This CDR3 is 15 amino acids long. CDR3 amino acids: CASSPGTGFFNEQFF. Here the CDR3 DNA reads TGTGCCAGCAGCCCCGGGACAGGGTTCTTCAATGAGCAGTTCTTC.

V gene TRBV11-2 combines with J gene TRBJ2-5, with TRBD2 as a possible D gene (6 bases). Trimming pared 0 bases from V and 4 bases from J, leaving 18 bases between. The CDR3 spans 17 residues. Germline values: CDR1 SGHAT, CDR2 FQNNGV. The CDR3 bases are TGTGCCAGCAGCTTAGAGTGGTTAGCGGTGGAGGGAGAGACCCAGTACTTC. Translated, it gives CASSLEWLAVEGETQYF.

The gene calls are TRBV25-1 and TRBJ2-7; no reliable D call. The ends were cut back, 3 bases at V and 1 base at J, with 19 bases in the middle. CDR1 is MGHDK and CDR2 is SYGVNS in the germline V gene. The CDR3 totals 17 residues. In nucleotides, the CDR3 is TGTGCCAGCAGTGATAGCCCTTCGCTTTTGGATTCCTACGAGCAGTACTTC. Translation gives CASSDSPSLLDSYEQYF.

V and J are TRBV11-2 and TRBJ2-7, with 11 bases matching TRBD2. The CDR3 runs to 14 residues. Germline V gene lookup returns CDR1 SGHAT and CDR2 FQNNGV. J was trimmed by 4 bases and V by 5 bases; bases with no gene match: 4. CDR3 amino acids: CASSDSGRAYEQYF. CDR3 sequence (DNA): TGTGCCAGCAGCGATAGCGGGAGGGCGTACGAGCAGTACTTC.

This chain links TRBV2 with TRBJ1-1; a weak D match, TRBD1 (6 bases). The V gene lost 7 bases and the J gene lost 3 bases, with 15 bases spanning the gap. The CDR3 runs to 14 residues. The germline gives CDR1 SNHLY, CDR2 FYNNEI. The CDR3, as DNA: TGTGCCAGCAATCGGGGGGGCGCTTACACTGAAGCTTTCTTT. Translated, it gives CASNRGGAYTEAFF.

This clone was found a few times. This rearrangement joins TRBV6-5 to TRBJ1-1; weak D call: TRBD1 (6 bases). Between the trimmed V and J ends, which lost 1 base and 1 base, there was a span of 7 bases. Germline CDR1 is MNHEY and CDR2 is SVGAGI. The CDR3 sequence is 14 residues long. CDR3 sequence reads: CASSYWGQNTEAFF. CDR3 sequence (DNA): TGTGCCAGCAGTTACTGGGGACAGAACACTGAAGCTTTCTTT.

The chain joins TRBV29-1 to TRBJ2-7, with 7 nucleotides matching TRBD1. The junction had 5 bases not matched to a gene; V was cut back by 6 bases and J by 0 bases. Germline V gene sequence: CDR1 SQVTM, CDR2 ANQGSEA. This CDR3 spans 13 amino acids. The CDR3 bases are TGCAGCGTGACAGGGCGCCTCTCCTACGAGCAGTACTTC. Translation: CSVTGRLSYEQYF.

The chain carries TRBV9 and TRBJ2-3; TRBD2 matches 8 bases. Germline CDR1 reads SGDLS; CDR2 reads YYNGEE. The CDR3 is made up of 15 amino acids. J lost 2 bases, V lost 8 bases, and 10 bases had no gene match. The CDR3 DNA follows: TGTGCCAGTCAAAGCCGGGAGGGCCTCACAGATACGCAGTATTTT. This codes for CASQSREGLTDTQYF.

This clone was seen only once. The genes are TRBV12-3 or TRBV12-4 and TRBJ2-7; D is perhaps TRBD2 (5 bases). Between the trimmed V and J ends, which lost 4 bases and 2 bases, there was a span of 6 bases. The CDR3 contains 12 residues. The CDR3 bases are TGTGCCAGCAGTTCCGGGACCTACGAGCAGTACTTC. This encodes CASSSGTYEQYF.

The rearrangement uses TRBV5-1 and TRBJ1-3; no definite D call. This CDR3 is built from 15 residues. V lost 2 bases and J 0 bases, leaving 9 bases between the germline ends. CDR1 is SGHRS, CDR2 YFSETQ, per germline. CDR3 bases: TGCGCCAGCAGCTTAGGCGGTACCTCTGGAAACACCATATATTTT. It is translated as CASSLGGTSGNTIYF.

The V call is TRBV5-8, the J call TRBJ2-7; 10 positions agree with TRBD1. Losses at the gene ends were 1 base for V and 4 bases for J; bases not matched to a gene: 11. The V gene's germline CDR1 is SGHTS and CDR2 YDEGEE. The CDR3 runs to 17 residues. CDR3 coding DNA: TGTGCCAGCAGCTTGAGCACCTCCGGGACAGGGGATTACGAGCAGTACTTC. Protein product: CASSLSTSGTGDYEQYF.

This rearrangement joins TRBV19 to TRBJ2-1; 11 nucleotides agree with TRBD1. Germline V CDR1 and CDR2: LNHDA, SQIVND (reference sequence). The CDR3 is 15 amino acids. The V gene end was trimmed by 5 bases and the J gene end by 9 bases; junction bases not matched to a gene: 9. This CDR3 is CASSLGTGGEGEQFF. CDR3 bases: TGTGCCAGTAGTCTCGGGACAGGGGGAGAAGGTGAGCAGTTCTTC.

The CDR3 reads CASSLWDTQGTDTQYF. The DNA for the CDR3 is TGTGCCAGCAGCCTTTGGGACACCCAGGGCACAGATACGCAGTATTTT. The V gene is TRBV6-2 or TRBV6-3, the J gene TRBJ2-3; D perhaps matches TRBD1 (6 bases). Germline V gives CDR1 MNHEY, CDR2 SVGEGT. The V and J ends lost 6 bases and 1 base respectively, with 17 bases between them. The CDR3 has 16 amino acids.

The chain couples TRBV7-2 to TRBJ1-4; D gene ambiguous. V lost 1 base and J lost 2, with 8 bases in between. Germline V gene lookup returns CDR1 SGHTA and CDR2 FQGNSA. The CDR3 length is 15 residues. The chain's CDR3 is CASSLVGGTNEKLFF. The CDR3 coding sequence is TGTGCCAGCAGCTTAGTCGGCGGGACTAATGAAAAACTGTTTTTT.

This sequence joins TRBV27 and TRBJ1-2; D gene ambiguous. Germline V gives CDR1 MNHEY, CDR2 SMNVEV (reference sequence). This CDR3 spans 13 amino acids. The germline V and J ends were trimmed by 6 bases and 1 base, with 9 bases remaining between them. The CDR3 DNA is TGTGCCAGCAGCCCGGGAGATAACTATGGCTACACCTTC. The encoded protein is CASSPGDNYGYTF.

The chain joins TRBV2 to TRBJ1-1; D uncertain. V gave up 4 bases and J gave up 5 bases, with 17 bases separating them. Per germline, CDR1 SNHLY and CDR2 FYNNEI. The CDR3 loop spans 15 amino acids. The CDR3 DNA reads as TGTGCCAGCAGTGTACGGGAAGAATTAATTACTGAAGCTTTCTTT. This codes for CASSVREELITEAFF.

The gene calls are TRBV5-3 and TRBJ2-1, with TRBD2 identical over 14 bases. TRBV5-3 counts as an open reading frame of uncertain function. Trimming at V came to 4 bases and at J to 4 bases, leaving 13 bases not matched to a gene. The CDR3 extends over 19 amino acids. The DNA of the CDR3 is TGTGCCAGAAGCCACGAACCGGGACTAGCGGGAGACCCATACAATGAGCAGTTCTTC. Translating gives CARSHEPGLAGDPYNEQFF.

With regard to this clone: The sample contains more than one DNA sequence encoding this CDR3. The rearrangement links TRBV2 to TRBJ1-1, with 7 bases that match TRBD1. Germline V gene data show CDR1 as SNHLY and CDR2 as FYNNEI. Trimming at V came to 2 bases and at J to 5 bases, leaving 2 bases not matched to a gene. The CDR3 runs to 13 residues. CDR3 nucleotide sequence: TGTGCCAGCAGTGAAAGGGGGCGGACTGAAGCTTTCTTT. Translating gives CASSERGRTEAFF.

V is TRBV18 and J is TRBJ1-4; D uncertain. Germline V lookup: CDR1 KGHSH, CDR2 LQKENI. The CDR3 is 14 amino acids. Trimming removed 4 bases at V and 4 bases at J, with 10 bases between. CDR3 DNA sequence: TGTGCCAGCTCACTAGAGGTCCGTAATGAAAAACTGTTTTTT. Translated: CASSLEVRNEKLFF.

This chain joins TRBV21-1 and TRBJ1-2; the table's D call, TRBD1, has no DNA check behind it. TRBV21-1 is labeled a pseudogene. The CDR3 runs to 14 residues. CDR3 protein: CASSFRGANSGYTF. The CDR3 bases are TGTGCCAGCAGCTTCAGGGGCGCAAATTCTGGCTACACCTTC.

The V call is TRBV29-1, the J call TRBJ2-1; the D gene is possibly TRBD2 (6 bases). This CDR3 spans 15 amino acids. From germline, CDR1 is SQVTM and CDR2 ANQGSEA. V lost 4 bases and J 2 bases, leaving 15 bases between the germline ends. CDR3: CSVAGAQRAYNEQFF. CDR3 nucleotide sequence: TGCAGCGTTGCCGGGGCCCAGCGGGCCTACAATGAGCAGTTCTTC.

This clone was observed a single time. The gene calls are TRBV6-5 and TRBJ1-1; D may be TRBD1 (6 bases). This CDR3 comprises 13 residues. V shed 5 bases and J shed 3 bases, with 10 bases lying between them. From germline, CDR1 is MNHEY and CDR2 SVGAGI. The CDR3 nucleotides read TGTGCCAGCAGTCGGACAGCCTACACTGAAGCTTTCTTT. This sequence encodes CASSRTAYTEAFF.

This CDR3 reads CASGLQEGEQFF. CDR3 nucleotides: TGTGCCAGCGGGTTACAGGAAGGTGAGCAGTTCTTC. V and J are TRBV7-9 and TRBJ2-1; tentatively, D is TRBD1 (5 bases). The CDR3 is made up of 12 amino acids. Trimming stripped 8 bases from V and 9 bases from J, with 14 bases between. Germline CDR1 reads SEHNR; CDR2 reads FQNEAQ (reference sequence).